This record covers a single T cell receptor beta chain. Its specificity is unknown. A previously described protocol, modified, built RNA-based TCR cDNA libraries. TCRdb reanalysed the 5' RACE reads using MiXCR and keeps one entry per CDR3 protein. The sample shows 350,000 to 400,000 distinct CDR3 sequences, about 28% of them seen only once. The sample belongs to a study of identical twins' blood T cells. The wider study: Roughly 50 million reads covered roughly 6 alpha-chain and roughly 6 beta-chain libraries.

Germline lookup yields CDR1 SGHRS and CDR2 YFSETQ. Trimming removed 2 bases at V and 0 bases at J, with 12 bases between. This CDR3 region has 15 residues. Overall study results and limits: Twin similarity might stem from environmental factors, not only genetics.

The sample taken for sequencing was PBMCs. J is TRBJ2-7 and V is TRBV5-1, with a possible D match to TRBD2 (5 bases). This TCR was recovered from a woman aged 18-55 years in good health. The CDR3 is CASSLYGDSSYEQYF. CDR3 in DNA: TGCGCCAGCAGCTTATACGGGGATAGCTCCTACGAGCAGTACTTC.